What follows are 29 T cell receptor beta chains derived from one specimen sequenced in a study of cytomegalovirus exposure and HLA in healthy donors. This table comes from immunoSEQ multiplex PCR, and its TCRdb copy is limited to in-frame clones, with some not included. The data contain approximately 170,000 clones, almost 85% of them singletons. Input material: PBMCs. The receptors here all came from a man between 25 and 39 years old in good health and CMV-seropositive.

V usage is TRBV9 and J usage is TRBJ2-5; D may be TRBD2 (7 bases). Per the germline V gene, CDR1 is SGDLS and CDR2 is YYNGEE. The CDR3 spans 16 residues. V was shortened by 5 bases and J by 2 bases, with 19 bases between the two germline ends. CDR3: CASSASGGGSQETQYF. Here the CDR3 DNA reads TGTGCCAGCAGTGCCTCGGGGGGCGGTTCACAAGAGACCCAGTACTTC.

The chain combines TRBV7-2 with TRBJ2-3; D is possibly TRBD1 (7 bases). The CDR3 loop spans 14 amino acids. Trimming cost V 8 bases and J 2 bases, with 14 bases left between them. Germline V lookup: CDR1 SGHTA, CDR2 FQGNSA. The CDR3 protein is CASGRGAITDTQYF. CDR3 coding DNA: TGTGCCAGCGGCAGGGGGGCAATCACAGATACGCAGTATTTT.

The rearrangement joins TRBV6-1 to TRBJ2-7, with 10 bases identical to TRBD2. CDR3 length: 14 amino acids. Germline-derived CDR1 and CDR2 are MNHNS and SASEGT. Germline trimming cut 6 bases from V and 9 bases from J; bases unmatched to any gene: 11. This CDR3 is CASSSGLAADGQYF. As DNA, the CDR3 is TGTGCCAGCAGCTCCGGACTAGCGGCCGACGGGCAGTACTTC.

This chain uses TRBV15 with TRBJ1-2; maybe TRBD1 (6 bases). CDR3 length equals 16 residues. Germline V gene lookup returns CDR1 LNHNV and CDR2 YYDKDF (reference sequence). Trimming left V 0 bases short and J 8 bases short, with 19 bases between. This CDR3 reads CATSRDRSAGAAGYTF. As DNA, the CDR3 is TGTGCCACCAGCAGAGATAGGTCAGCAGGGGCGGCCGGCTACACCTTC.

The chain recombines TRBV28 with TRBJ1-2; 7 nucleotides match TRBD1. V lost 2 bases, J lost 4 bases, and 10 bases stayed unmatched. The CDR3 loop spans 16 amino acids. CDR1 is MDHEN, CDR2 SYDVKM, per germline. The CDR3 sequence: CASSLLWAGGIYGYTF. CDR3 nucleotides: TGTGCCAGCAGTTTACTGTGGGCAGGGGGGATCTATGGCTACACCTTC.

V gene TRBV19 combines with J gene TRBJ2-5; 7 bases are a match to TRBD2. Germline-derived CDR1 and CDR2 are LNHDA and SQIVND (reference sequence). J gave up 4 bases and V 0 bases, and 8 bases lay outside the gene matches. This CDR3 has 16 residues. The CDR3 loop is CASSIESGVGGETQYF. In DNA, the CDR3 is TGTGCCAGTAGTATAGAGAGCGGGGTCGGCGGAGAGACCCAGTACTTC. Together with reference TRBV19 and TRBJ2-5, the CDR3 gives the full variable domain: DGGITQSPKYLFRKEGQNVTLSCEQNLNHDAMYWYRQDPGQGLRLIYYSQIVNDFQKGDIAEGYSVSREKKESFPLTVTSAQKNPTAFYLCASSIESGVGGETQYFGPGTRLLVL.

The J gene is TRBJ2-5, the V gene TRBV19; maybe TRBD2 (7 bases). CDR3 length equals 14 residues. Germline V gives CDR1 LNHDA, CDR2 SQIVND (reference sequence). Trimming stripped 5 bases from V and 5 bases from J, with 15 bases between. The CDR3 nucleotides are TGTGCCAGTAGTGCCCGGACAGCGGGGGAGACCCAGTACTTC. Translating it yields CASSARTAGETQYF.

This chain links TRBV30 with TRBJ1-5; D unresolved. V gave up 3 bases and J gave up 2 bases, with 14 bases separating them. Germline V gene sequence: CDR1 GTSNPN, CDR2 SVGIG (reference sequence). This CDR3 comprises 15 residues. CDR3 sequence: CAWSEGGFGNQPQHF. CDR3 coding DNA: TGTGCCTGGAGCGAGGGAGGGTTCGGCAATCAGCCCCAGCATTTT.

Here the CDR3 reads CASSASSGGAVHNEQFF. In DNA, the CDR3 is TGTGCCAGCAGCGCGTCTAGCGGGGGGGCCGTCCACAATGAGCAGTTCTTC. The chain links TRBV7-3 to TRBJ2-1, with 12 bases aligning to TRBD2. Trimming removed 5 bases from V and 5 bases from J; junction bases left unmatched: 10. The CDR3 is 17 residues long. Germline CDR1 SGHTA, CDR2 FQGTGA.

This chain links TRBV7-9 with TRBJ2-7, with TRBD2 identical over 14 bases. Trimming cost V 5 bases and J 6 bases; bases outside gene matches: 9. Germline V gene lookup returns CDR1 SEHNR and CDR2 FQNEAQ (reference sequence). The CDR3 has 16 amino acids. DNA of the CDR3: TGTGCCAGCAGCCCCAGACTAGCGGGAGGGCAGGGCGAGCAGTACTTC. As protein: CASSPRLAGGQGEQYF.

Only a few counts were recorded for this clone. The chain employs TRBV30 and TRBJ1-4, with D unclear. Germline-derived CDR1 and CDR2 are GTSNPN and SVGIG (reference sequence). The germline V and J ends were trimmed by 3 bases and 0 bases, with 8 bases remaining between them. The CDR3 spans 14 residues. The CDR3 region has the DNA TGTGCCTGGAGGGGCTTCGCAACTAATGAAAAACTGTTTTTT. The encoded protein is CAWRGFATNEKLFF.

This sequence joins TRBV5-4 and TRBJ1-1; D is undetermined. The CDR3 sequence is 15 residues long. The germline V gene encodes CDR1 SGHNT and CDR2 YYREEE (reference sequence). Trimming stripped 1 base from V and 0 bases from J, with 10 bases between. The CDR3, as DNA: TGTGCCAGCAGCTTGTTGTCAGGCCTGAACACTGAAGCTTTCTTT. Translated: CASSLLSGLNTEAFF. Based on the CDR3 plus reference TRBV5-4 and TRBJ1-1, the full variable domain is ETGVTQSPTHLIKTRGQQVTLRCSSQSGHNTVSWYQQALGQGPQFIFQYYREEENGRGNFPPRFSGLQFPNYSSELNVNALELDDSALYLCASSLLSGLNTEAFFGQGTRLTVV.

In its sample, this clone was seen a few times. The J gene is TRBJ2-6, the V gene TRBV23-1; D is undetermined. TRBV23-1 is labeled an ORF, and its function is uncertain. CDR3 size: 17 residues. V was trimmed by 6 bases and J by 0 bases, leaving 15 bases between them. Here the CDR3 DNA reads TGCGCCAGCAGGCACGGATGGGCTAACTCTGGGGCCAACGTCCTGACTTTC. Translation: CASRHGWANSGANVLTF.

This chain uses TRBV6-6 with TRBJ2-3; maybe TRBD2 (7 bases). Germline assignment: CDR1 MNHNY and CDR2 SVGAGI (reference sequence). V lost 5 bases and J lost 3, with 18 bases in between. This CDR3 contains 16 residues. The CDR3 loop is CASSLTRGGETDTQYF. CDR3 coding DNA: TGTGCCAGCAGTCTCACTAGGGGGGGCGAGACAGATACGCAGTATTTT.

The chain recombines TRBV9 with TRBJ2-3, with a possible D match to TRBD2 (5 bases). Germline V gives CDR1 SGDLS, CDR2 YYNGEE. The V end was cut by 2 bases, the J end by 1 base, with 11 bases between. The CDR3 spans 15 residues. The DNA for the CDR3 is TGTGCCAGCAGCGTTAGCGAGCGTCGCACAGATACGCAGTATTTT. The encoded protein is CASSVSERRTDTQYF.

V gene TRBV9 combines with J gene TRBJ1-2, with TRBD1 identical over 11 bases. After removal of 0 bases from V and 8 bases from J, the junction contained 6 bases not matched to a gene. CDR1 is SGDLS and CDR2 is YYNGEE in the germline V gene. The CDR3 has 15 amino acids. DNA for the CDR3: TGTGCCAGCAGCGTAGCCGGGACAGGGGGGTTGGGCTACACCTTC. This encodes CASSVAGTGGLGYTF.

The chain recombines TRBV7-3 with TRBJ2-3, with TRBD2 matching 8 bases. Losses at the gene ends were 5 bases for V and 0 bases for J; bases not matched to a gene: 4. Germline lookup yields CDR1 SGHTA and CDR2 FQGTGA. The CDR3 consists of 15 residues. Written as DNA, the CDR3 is TGTGCCAGCAGCCCTAGACTAGCGAGCACAGATACGCAGTATTTT. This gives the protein CASSPRLASTDTQYF. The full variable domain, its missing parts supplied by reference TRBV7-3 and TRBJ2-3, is GAGVSQTPSNKVTEKGKYVELRCDPISGHTALYWYRQSLGQGPEFLIYFQGTGAADDSGLPNDRFFAVRPEGSVSTLKIQRTERGDSAVYLCASSPRLASTDTQYFGPGTRLTVL.

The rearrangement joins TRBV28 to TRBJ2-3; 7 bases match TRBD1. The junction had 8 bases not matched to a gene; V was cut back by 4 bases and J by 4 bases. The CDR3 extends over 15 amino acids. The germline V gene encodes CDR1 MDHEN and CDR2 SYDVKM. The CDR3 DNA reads TGTGCCAGCAGTTCCCGGGACAGAGGCGCAGATACGCAGTATTTT. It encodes CASSSRDRGADTQYF.

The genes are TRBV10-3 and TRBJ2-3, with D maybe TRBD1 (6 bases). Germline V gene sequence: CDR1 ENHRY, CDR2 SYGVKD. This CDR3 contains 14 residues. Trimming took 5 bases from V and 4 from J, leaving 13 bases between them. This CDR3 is CAISPDSRADTQYF. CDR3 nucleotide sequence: TGTGCCATCAGTCCGGACAGCCGTGCAGATACGCAGTATTTT.

Here the CDR3 reads CSVDGGSGDEQFF. The DNA for the CDR3 is TGCAGCGTTGACGGCGGGTCGGGGGATGAGCAGTTCTTC. The chain links TRBV29-1 to TRBJ2-1, with a possible D match to TRBD2 (6 bases). Between the trimmed V and J ends, which lost 3 bases and 8 bases, there was a span of 14 bases. This CDR3 spans 13 amino acids. Germline V gives CDR1 SQVTM, CDR2 ANQGSEA.

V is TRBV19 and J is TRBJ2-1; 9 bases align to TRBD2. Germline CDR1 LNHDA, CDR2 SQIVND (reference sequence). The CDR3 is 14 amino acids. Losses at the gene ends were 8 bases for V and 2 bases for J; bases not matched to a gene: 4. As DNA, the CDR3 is TGTGCCAGTGGGAGCGGGAGGCCCTACAATGAGCAGTTCTTC. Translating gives CASGSGRPYNEQFF.

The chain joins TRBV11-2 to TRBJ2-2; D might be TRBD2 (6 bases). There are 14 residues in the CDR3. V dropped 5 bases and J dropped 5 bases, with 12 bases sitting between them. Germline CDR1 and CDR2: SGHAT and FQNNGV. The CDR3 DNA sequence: TGTGCCAGCAGCCCTGGGGGGTGGACCGGGGAGCTGTTTTTT. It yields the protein CASSPGGWTGELFF.

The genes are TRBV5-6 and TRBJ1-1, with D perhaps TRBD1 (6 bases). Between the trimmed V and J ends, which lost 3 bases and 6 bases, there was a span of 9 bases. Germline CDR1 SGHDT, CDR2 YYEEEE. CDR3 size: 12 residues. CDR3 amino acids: CASSSGTPEAFF. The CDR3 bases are TGTGCCAGCAGCTCCGGGACACCTGAAGCTTTCTTT.

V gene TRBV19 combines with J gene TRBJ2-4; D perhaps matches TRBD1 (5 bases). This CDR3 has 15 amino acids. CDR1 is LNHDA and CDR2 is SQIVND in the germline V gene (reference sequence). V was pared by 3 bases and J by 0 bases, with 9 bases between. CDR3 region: CASSMGPLAKNIQYF. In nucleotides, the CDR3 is TGTGCCAGTAGTATGGGGCCGCTAGCCAAAAACATTCAGTACTTC.

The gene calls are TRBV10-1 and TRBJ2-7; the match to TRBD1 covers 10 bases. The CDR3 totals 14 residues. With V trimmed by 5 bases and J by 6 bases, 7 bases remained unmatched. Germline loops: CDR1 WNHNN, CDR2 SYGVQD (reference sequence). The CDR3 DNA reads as TGCGCCAGCAGTCCGGGGACAGGGGCCGGCGAGCAGTACTTC. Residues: CASSPGTGAGEQYF.

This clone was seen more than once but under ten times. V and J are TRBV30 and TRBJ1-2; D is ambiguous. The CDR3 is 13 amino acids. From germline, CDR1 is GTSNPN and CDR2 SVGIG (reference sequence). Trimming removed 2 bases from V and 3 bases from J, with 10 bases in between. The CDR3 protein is CAWSRRWDYGYTF. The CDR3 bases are TGTGCCTGGAGTCGGAGGTGGGACTATGGCTACACCTTC.

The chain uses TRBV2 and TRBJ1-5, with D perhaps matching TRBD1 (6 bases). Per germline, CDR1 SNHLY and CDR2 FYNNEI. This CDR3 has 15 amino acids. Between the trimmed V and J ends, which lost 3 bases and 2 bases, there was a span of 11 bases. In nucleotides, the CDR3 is TGTGCCAGCAGTGAGTATGCAGGGGGCAATCAGCCCCAGCATTTT. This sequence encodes CASSEYAGGNQPQHF. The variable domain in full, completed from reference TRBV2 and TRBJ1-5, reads EPEVTQTPSHQVTQMGQEVILRCVPISNHLYFYWYRQILGQKVEFLVSFYNNEISEKSEIFDDQFSVERPDGSNFTLKIRSTKLEDSAMYFCASSEYAGGNQPQHFGDGTRLSIL.

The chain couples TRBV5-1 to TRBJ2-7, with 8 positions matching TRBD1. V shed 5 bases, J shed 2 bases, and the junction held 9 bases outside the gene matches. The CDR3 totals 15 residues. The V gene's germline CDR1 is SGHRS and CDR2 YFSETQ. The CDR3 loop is CASSQQGTGAYEQYF. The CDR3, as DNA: TGCGCCAGCAGTCAGCAAGGGACAGGAGCCTACGAGCAGTACTTC.

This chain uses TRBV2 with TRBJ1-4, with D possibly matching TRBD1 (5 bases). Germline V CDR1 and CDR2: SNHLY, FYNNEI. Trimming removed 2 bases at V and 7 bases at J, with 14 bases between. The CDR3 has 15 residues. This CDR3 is CASSERRGISEKLFF. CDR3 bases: TGTGCCAGCAGTGAAAGGAGGGGTATAAGTGAAAAACTGTTTTTT.